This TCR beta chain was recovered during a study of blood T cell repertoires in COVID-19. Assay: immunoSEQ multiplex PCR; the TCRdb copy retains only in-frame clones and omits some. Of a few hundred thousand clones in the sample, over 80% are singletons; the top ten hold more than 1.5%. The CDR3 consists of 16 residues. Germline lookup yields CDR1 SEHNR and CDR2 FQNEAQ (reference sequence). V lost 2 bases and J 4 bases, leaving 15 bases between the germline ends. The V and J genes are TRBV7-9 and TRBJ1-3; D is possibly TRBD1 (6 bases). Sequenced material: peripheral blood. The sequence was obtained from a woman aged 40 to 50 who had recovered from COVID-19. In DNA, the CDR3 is TGTGCCAGCAGCTTAAACAGGGAGCTTTTCGGAAACACCATATATTTT. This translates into CASSLNRELFGNTIYF.